One and the same sample provided the 13 T cell receptor beta chains below, sequenced in a study of blood T cell repertoires in COVID-19. Produced via immunoSEQ multiplex PCR; TCRdb's table is partial and in-frame only. The table records fewer than 700,000 clones, 85% to 90% of them present only once. The sequenced sample consisted of peripheral blood. The receptors derive from a woman between 45 and 60 years old with COVID-19, enrolled during active disease.

This clone was counted a few times. The chain carries TRBV3-1 (or the pseudogene TRBV3-2) and TRBJ1-2; possible D gene TRBD1, 5 bases. This CDR3 has 13 residues. CDR1 and CDR2 from the germline V gene are LGHDT and YNNKEL (reference sequence). Trimming removed 4 bases from V and 8 bases from J, with 14 bases in between. The CDR3 sequence is CASSPSGGSGYTF. The DNA of the CDR3 is TGTGCCAGCAGCCCGAGTGGGGGGTCGGGCTACACCTTC.

The chain couples TRBV7-2 to TRBJ1-1; possible D gene TRBD1, 5 bases. CDR1 and CDR2 from the germline V gene are SGHTA and FQGNSA. Trimming took 1 base from V and 1 from J, leaving 10 bases between them. The length of the CDR3 is 15 residues. The CDR3 is CASSLEQAGNTEAFF. In DNA form, the CDR3 reads TGTGCCAGCAGCTTAGAACAGGCCGGGAACACTGAAGCTTTCTTT. The full variable domain, in which reference TRBV7-2 and TRBJ1-1 provide the parts outside the CDR3, is GAGVSQSPSNKVTEKGKDVELRCDPISGHTALYWYRQSLGQGLEFLIYFQGNSAPDKSGLPSDRFSAERTGGSVSTLTIQRTQQEDSAVYLCASSLEQAGNTEAFFGQGTRLTVV.

The genes are TRBV2 and TRBJ1-2; no reliable D call. Trimming stripped 2 bases from V and 8 bases from J, with 12 bases between. The CDR3 contains 13 residues. From germline, CDR1 is SNHLY and CDR2 FYNNEI. The CDR3 protein is CASSEPLLVGYTF. DNA for the CDR3: TGTGCCAGCAGTGAACCTCTCTTAGTCGGCTACACCTTC.

The CDR3 DNA reads TGTGCCAGCAGCCAAGAAGCGGCGTCCTCCTACGAGCAGTACTTC. Translating it yields CASSQEAASSYEQYF. The chain combines TRBV3-1 (or the pseudogene TRBV3-2) with TRBJ2-7; maybe TRBD2 (5 bases). This CDR3 is 15 amino acids long. Germline CDR1 is LGHDT and CDR2 is YNNKEL (reference sequence). The V end was cut by 0 bases, the J end by 0 bases, with 9 bases between.

This chain uses TRBV28 with TRBJ2-7; 10 bases agree with TRBD2. CDR1 MDHEN and CDR2 SYDVKM come from the germline V gene. V gave up 5 bases and J gave up 1 base; unmatched junction bases: 11. The CDR3 has 17 residues. The CDR3 protein is CASSPGLAVLASYEQYF. The CDR3 bases are TGTGCCAGCAGTCCCGGACTAGCGGTCCTAGCTTCCTACGAGCAGTACTTC.

The chain has TRBV6-2 or TRBV6-3 and TRBJ2-7; D possibly corresponds to TRBD1 (6 bases). V was cut by 4 bases and J by 2 bases, with 12 bases left in between. Per germline, CDR1 MNHEY and CDR2 SVGEGT. The CDR3 totals 14 residues. CDR3 residues: CASSSGRGAYEQYF. The CDR3 nucleotides read TGTGCCAGCAGTTCAGGCAGGGGAGCCTACGAGCAGTACTTC.

J is TRBJ1-2 and V is TRBV18; 7 bases map to TRBD1. Germline V gene data show CDR1 as KGHSH and CDR2 as LQKENI. J was trimmed by 4 bases and V by 2 bases; bases with no gene match: 7. The CDR3 loop spans 15 amino acids. CDR3 DNA: TGTGCCAGCTCACCAGGCGCGGGACAGCGCTATGGCTACACCTTC. Its translation is CASSPGAGQRYGYTF.

The V call is TRBV5-4, the J call TRBJ2-2; TRBD2 agrees at 8 bases. V shed 0 bases, J shed 3 bases, and the junction held 4 bases outside the gene matches. CDR3 size: 16 residues. Germline V gene data show CDR1 as SGHNT and CDR2 as YYREEE (reference sequence). The CDR3 is CASSLAGGDYTGELFF. The CDR3, as DNA: TGTGCCAGCAGCTTGGCCGGGGGGGATTACACCGGGGAGCTGTTTTTT.

The chain has TRBV2 and TRBJ2-1; TRBD2 matches at 10 bases. Trimming took 6 bases from V and 4 from J; bases not matched to a gene: 3. This CDR3 region has 14 residues. CDR1 is SNHLY and CDR2 is FYNNEI in the germline V gene. In DNA form, the CDR3 reads TGTGCCAGCAGACTAGCGGGGATATACAATGAGCAGTTCTTC. It encodes CASRLAGIYNEQFF.

V and J are TRBV11-2 and TRBJ2-2; maybe TRBD1 (6 bases). Germline assignment: CDR1 SGHAT and CDR2 FQNNGV. Trimming removed 3 bases at V and 4 bases at J, with 12 bases between. The CDR3 spans 15 residues. For the CDR3, the DNA is TGTGCCAGCAGCTTTACCGGGACACGCACCGGGGAGCTGTTTTTT. Translating it yields CASSFTGTRTGELFF.

The rearrangement links TRBV2 to TRBJ2-1, with TRBD1 matching over 10 bases. The J segment lost 6 bases and the V segment lost 6 bases, leaving 5 bases of the junction unmatched. The CDR3 is made up of 14 amino acids. Germline V gene sequence: CDR1 SNHLY, CDR2 FYNNEI. CDR3 region: CASRWTGGLNEQFF. The CDR3 nucleotides read TGTGCCAGCAGGTGGACAGGGGGGCTCAATGAGCAGTTCTTC.

The J gene is TRBJ1-2, the V gene TRBV5-4; TRBD1 might be the D (5 bases). The CDR3 consists of 14 residues. Trimming removed 3 bases at V and 4 bases at J, with 13 bases between. The germline V gene has CDR1 SGHNT and CDR2 YYREEE (reference sequence). The CDR3 DNA sequence: TGTGCCAGCAGCTCGGCCAGGGATCCCTATGGCTACACCTTC. Translation gives CASSSARDPYGYTF.

The rearrangement joins TRBV18 to TRBJ2-2; TRBD2 matches at 8 bases. The V and J ends lost 3 bases and 3 bases, in that order; junction bases with no gene match: 3. In germline, CDR1 is KGHSH, CDR2 LQKENI. The CDR3 runs to 15 residues. CDR3 residues: CASSPGLGDTGELFF. CDR3 sequence (DNA): TGTGCCAGCTCACCGGGACTAGGGGACACCGGGGAGCTGTTTTTT.